This T cell receptor (beta chain) was sequenced during a study of T cell responses to AZD1222 COVID-19 vaccine. Study outcomes and limitations: Reportedly, nearly half of unique spike TCRs recognized epitopes outside B.1.351/B.1.1.7 mutations.

Generated by immunoSEQ multiplex PCR, the TCRdb table keeps only in-frame clones and is missing some. The table records 70,000 to 80,000 clones, 86% of them present only once. Details on this clone: As yet, its antigen is unknown.

The source of this sequence is an adult in good health. The sequencing used peripheral blood, collected on day 0 of AZD1222 vaccination.

In nucleotides, the CDR3 is TGTGCCAGCAGTATTACCGGGACCGGCTCCTACGAGCAGTACTTC. The encoded protein is CASSITGTGSYEQYF. V and J are TRBV6-5 and TRBJ2-7; either TRBD1 or TRBD2 may supply D (5 bases each). CDR1 and CDR2 from the germline V gene are MNHEY and SVGAGI. V lost 5 bases and J lost 0, with 14 bases in between. This CDR3 is 15 amino acids long.